This T cell receptor beta chain was observed in a study of OX40 agonist ivuxolimab in advanced cancers. This table comes from immunoSEQ multiplex PCR, and its TCRdb copy is limited to in-frame clones, with some not included. The sample yields tens of thousands of clones, 65% to 90% seen once. V was cut by 6 bases and J by 5 bases, with 13 bases left in between. Looked up from germline, CDR1 is PRHDT and CDR2 is FYEKMQ (reference sequence). The CDR3 runs 13 residues. The receptor was derived from an adult with an advanced solid tumor such as melanoma, head and neck, liver or kidney cancer. The chain recombines TRBV13 with TRBJ1-1, with D hard to call. Source: CD4+ or CD8+ T cells sorted from blood, taken in a trial of the OX40 agonist ivuxolimab. CDR3 coding DNA: TGTGCCAGCAGGCGTAACGACGGGACTGAAGCTTTCTTT. It yields the protein CASRRNDGTEAFF.